This TCR beta chain was sequenced during a study of cytomegalovirus exposure and HLA in healthy donors (TCRdb year 2017). For the wider study: In an earlier analysis of under 750 of the donors, 250 to 350 Gb of sequence data and 90 million to 130 million unique TCR beta sequences from 150 million to 200 million T cells were reported. The study was designed to test whether signatures of past pathogen exposure could be identified by cataloging public T cell receptors. A separate validation cohort of over a hundred different subjects was used in addition to the 666-subject first cohort. A later genetic analysis used genome-wide SNP genotypes for 398 of the 666 donors, treating that subset as a discovery cohort. Class I and class II HLA loci were covered by the typing at four-digit resolution. Using immunosequencing, the study profiled T cell repertoires from 666 subjects and related those repertoires to cytomegalovirus serostatus. The genetic ancestry cluster associated with self-reported Caucasian donors included roughly four fifths of the approximately 430 genotyped donors. The number of typed donors differed by locus: about 620-630 for A, B, C, DRB1 and DQB1; 500 to 550 for DQA1; around 580 for DPA1; and 400 to 480 for DPB1. Four to six DR-DQ haplotypes were handled as single units for association and clustering, since linkage in the cohort was strong. Alongside the repertoire data, information on donor age, sex, ethnicity and CMV serostatus was compiled. To decide whether each TCR beta V gene segment behaved as functional or pseudogenic, an earlier analysis of some 570 of the donors relied on high-throughput TCR beta sequencing. To predict cytomegalovirus infection status, the study brought together high-throughput TCR immunosequencing, statistical association of individual TCRs with disease status, and machine learning. An early release that covered about 600 HLA-typed donors contained approximately 300 gigabases of sequencing data and around 85 million unique TCR sequences. Every discovery cohort repertoire had been produced on one sequencing platform. To study patterns of TCR occurrence, a later analysis re-analyzed previously published TCR beta repertoires from 666 donors and added high-resolution HLA genotyping. Among around 400 genotyped donors of the cohort, an average of approximately 230,000 unique TCR beta nucleotide sequences were sequenced per donor, 15% to 20% of them non-productive. Rather than drawing on any new phenotypic data, the later analysis identified candidate immune exposures from TCR beta sequences and the way those sequences occurred across donors. What the study reported, not specific to this receptor: Across donors, most TCR sequences were observed very rarely, whereas some public TCRs were present in many individuals. For the cohort, immune exposure information was limited to CMV serostatus. According to the authors, the approach could potentially be generalized to other disease states and immunological phenotypes. The presence/absence analyses assumed that sequencing depth was roughly uniform across donors, and that assumption may not be true. The 87-base-pair reads could not distinguish some IMGT-functional V segments, including TRBV6-2 and TRBV6-3, so those segments were excluded. According to a later analysis, parvovirus B19, influenza, CMV and Epstein-Barr virus appeared linked to several top co-occurrence clusters. In a later analysis, TCR association rates were found to vary across HLA loci, with the most associated TCRs seen for DRB1 alleles and the fewest for HLA-C alleles. Only TCR beta chains were sequenced in this cohort, and the absence of alpha or paired-chain data limited detectable features. Compared with equally common non-associated chains, HLA-associated TCR beta chains in a later analysis were more clonally expanded and had lower generation probabilities. An association between a missense DCLRE1C variant and V-gene and J-gene trimming of TCR beta chains was found in a later genetic analysis and replicated in an independent cohort. Because counts were too low, 15 to 20 rarely observed V segments, including chromosome 9 orphons, were left out of the earlier analysis of approximately 580 of the donors. According to a later genetic analysis, donors in an Asian-associated ancestry cluster had fewer N-insertions in productive TCRs than the approximately 610-donor mean. Because HLA typing was missing for some donors at each locus, association tests included only the typed subset. A further reported finding was that TCR beta sequences accurately predicted the HLA-A and HLA-B alleles for most subjects in the first cohort. Linkage disequilibrium might explain the correlated functional status among segregating V segments, but an unknown experimental factor could not be ruled out. The classifier was reported to diagnose cytomegalovirus status with high specificity and sensitivity in both the original cohort and the validation cohort. When HLA alleles, especially DR and DQ, strongly co-occurred, TCR associations were difficult to assign to individual alleles. In a later analysis, most CMV-associated TCR beta chains were found to appear HLA-restricted, with HLA associations seemingly driven largely by CMV exposure. A total of fewer than 200 TCR beta chains were listed by the study as associated with cytomegalovirus. A cluster of highly shared sequence variants was judged likely to be a technical artifact of the sequencing pipeline. At a false discovery rate of 0.05, a later analysis linked 15,000 to 20,000 TCR beta sequences to specific HLA alleles. An earlier analysis of around 500 of the donors showed that most TCR beta V segments appeared in productive rearrangements either about 90% or about 30% of the time, which broadly matched IMGT annotations. In vitro tests confirmed that a few of the cytomegalovirus-associated TCR beta chains recognize cytomegalovirus antigens.

In total, roughly 710 healthy bone marrow donors made up the cohort. At the time of sampling, every cohort member was nominally healthy, though immune exposures that went unrecorded were likely present. The donor tested CMV seropositive and was one of the 289 seropositive cohort members. Each donor provided a peripheral blood sample, and peripheral blood mononuclear cells were used for TCR beta sequencing. Genomic DNA extraction from the blood cell samples was performed with the Qiagen DNeasy Blood Extraction Kit. As for this clone: Which antigen it targets is not known. No base-level quality is on record; no much larger clone is a single base apart.

Libraries were made using the immunoSEQ multiplex PCR assay. The multiplex PCR relied on a mix of 60 forward primers for TCR Vbeta segments and 13 reverse primers for TCR Jbeta segments. Amplification of the CDR3 region of rearranged TCR beta genes was performed with a multiplex PCR assay on genomic DNA. On the Illumina HiSeq System, the amplified TCR beta libraries were sequenced as 87-base-pair reads. As for the original processing: A later analysis counted 65 million to 90 million unique TCR beta chains across the 640 or so repertoires, and approximately 11 million of these chains were shared by at least two donors. To remove PCR and sequencing errors, raw reads were error-corrected and collapsed into unique sequences using a nearest-neighbor algorithm that merged closely related sequences. CDR3 sequences were aligned to IMGT reference sequences to assign V, D and J gene segments. For a sequence to be retained, a match of at least six nucleotides was required to both a V gene segment and a J gene segment. A rearrangement was called productive if the CDR3 had no stop codons and remained in frame with V and J, and every other rearrangement was called non-productive. CDR3 was defined according to IMGT convention as the region running from the second conserved V-encoded cysteine to the conserved J-encoded phenylalanine. The earlier analysis of a few hundred of the donors excluded sequences that lacked an unambiguous match to a single V gene segment. An earlier analysis of approximately 590 of the donors called V segments functional above 56.7% productive rearrangements and segregating when the between-donor standard deviation exceeded 5%. A statistical classification framework was built for diagnosing cytomegalovirus status from the catalog of TCR beta chain sequences. V and J gene assignment, in a later analysis, came from comparing TCR nucleotide sequences with IMGT/GENE-DB human TR gene sequences. Using the TCRdist pipeline, a later analysis assigned CDR3 sequences along with most-parsimonious VDJ recombination scenarios. In a later analysis, each TCR beta chain was defined by its CDR3 amino acid sequence together with its V-gene family, and reads lacking a unique V-gene family were excluded. To address suspected cross-contamination and a sequencing artifact, a later analysis removed under 600 highly shared, low-generation-probability nucleotide sequences. In a later analysis, a clonal expansion index for each public chain was calculated from normalized within-repertoire ranks of inferred template counts. In a later analysis, generation probabilities were computed with a VDJ recombination model fitted to out-of-frame rearrangements, and the resulting probabilities were checked against IGoR. A later analysis scored TCR-TCR, TCR-HLA and TCR-CMV co-occurrence with hypergeometric tests, applying a repertoire-size bias correction to TCR pairs. False discovery rates were estimated in a later analysis by permuting HLA or CMV assignments 20 times. In a later analysis, co-occurring TCRs were grouped using DBSCAN, and TCRdist sequence similarity was added for clustering within HLA-allele-positive subsets. For co-occurrence clustering, repertoires with fewer than 30,000 or more than 120,000 public chains were excluded, along with five repertoires with anomalous nucleotide sharing. Here the immuneACCESS table is served through TCRdb, limited to in-frame sequences with V and J called. Missing clones are a known gap in these copies; in checked studies unresolved V genes cover under half, and the rest lacks a known reason. That table furnishes V, J and clone size, whereas the DNA furnished D and trimming. In this sample the table shows approximately 170,000 clones, approximately 71% of which occur a single time. The top ten hold less than 5% of the sample.

From its cysteine to its phenylalanine, the CDR3 spans 15 amino acids. Left in the record is the CDR3 DNA by itself, 45 bases read in frame from the first base. Relative to germline, V is 6 bases shorter and J is 3 bases shorter, with 15 bases between their ends. As encoded in the germline V gene, CDR1 is SGHTA while CDR2 is FQGNSA. Here the chain combines TRBV7-2 and TRBJ1-5; the D segment could be TRBD1, given 6 matching bases. The sample was PBMCs. The clonotype originates from a young woman in good health and CMV-seropositive. The DNA sequence follows: TGTGCCAGCAGTACAGCCGGACAGAACAATCAGCCCCAGCATTTT. Translated, this is CASSTAGQNNQPQHF.